The next 10 T cell receptor beta chains were all read from a single sample in a study of CD8+CD57+ T cells in acquired aplastic anemia. Sequencing was done on patients that had shown CD8+CD57+ cell expansion by flow cytometry. Genomic DNA was employed as the template in profiling TCR beta VDJ and CDR3. Each CDR3 protein is one row after TCRdb ran MiXCR on the reads. The data contain around 170,000 distinct CDR3 sequences, 48% of them seen just once; the ten biggest clones take up about 9.5%. Sequencing was done on a sample of sorted CD4+, CD8+, or CD8+CD57+ T cells (not recorded which) from PBMCs. Receptors were obtained from a human donor with aplastic anemia.

The chain links TRBV24-1 to TRBJ2-2; the match to TRBD2 covers 8 bases. V shed 3 bases, J shed 4 bases, and the junction held 6 bases outside the gene matches. The CDR3 has 16 amino acids. Germline V gene data show CDR1 as KGHDR and CDR2 as SFDVKD. The CDR3 here is CATSDPGGVSTGELFF. For the CDR3, the DNA is TGTGCCACCAGTGATCCGGGAGGGGTGAGCACCGGGGAGCTGTTTTTT.

Details on this clonotype: A much larger clone lies one base from this, so it may be a read error. The chain recombines TRBV20-1 with TRBJ2-7; D is undetermined. The CDR3 has 13 residues. Per germline, CDR1 DFQATT and CDR2 SNEGSKA (reference sequence). CDR3 sequence reads: CSALETPAAAPLF. CDR3 sequence (DNA): TGCAGCGCTCTCGAGACTCCTGCTGCGGCCCCTTTATTC.

This chain links TRBV30 with TRBJ2-1; 7 positions agree with TRBD2. Germline CDR1 and CDR2: GTSNPN and SVGIG (reference sequence). The CDR3 has 13 amino acids. J was trimmed by 3 bases and V by 4 bases; bases with no gene match: 3. CDR3 DNA sequence: TGTGCCTGGAAACCTAGCGGCTACAATGAGCAGTTCTTC. This sequence encodes CAWKPSGYNEQFF.

The chain carries TRBV5-4 and TRBJ1-1; D remains ambiguous. CDR1 and CDR2 from the germline V gene are SGHNT and YYREEE (reference sequence). V dropped 1 base and J dropped 4 bases, with 8 bases sitting between them. The CDR3 runs 13 residues. In DNA form, the CDR3 reads TGTGCCAGCAGCTTGTACCAGGTCACTGAAGCTTTCTTT. Its protein is CASSLYQVTEAFF.

The rearrangement links TRBV19 to TRBJ1-3; TRBD1 matches 9 bases. Trimming cost V 6 bases and J 7 bases; bases outside gene matches: 4. The CDR3 extends over 13 amino acids. From germline, CDR1 is LNHDA and CDR2 SQIVND (reference sequence). CDR3 bases: TGTGCCAGTAGGGGACAGGGTTATAACACCATATATTTT. The encoded protein is CASRGQGYNTIYF.

This clonotype was seen only once. The CDR3 ends on some other residue instead of the conserved phenylalanine or tryptophan, so this is likely a read error. V and J are TRBV27 and TRBJ2-7, with 9 nucleotides matching TRBD1. The CDR3 runs 14 residues. Germline values: CDR1 MNHEY, CDR2 SMNVEV (reference sequence). V was clipped by 5 bases and J by 3 bases; unmatched bases: 5. CDR3 region: CASSLQGANYEQYL. CDR3 in DNA: TGTGCCAGCAGTCTACAGGGGGCCAACTACGAGCAGTACCTC.

This clonotype was counted a single time. This may be a read error, as it is one base from a much larger clone. The V gene is TRBV10-3, the J gene TRBJ1-2; D remains ambiguous. In germline, CDR1 is ENHRY, CDR2 SYGVKD. CDR3 size: 13 residues. Trimming left V 10 bases short and J 8 bases short, with 20 bases between. The CDR3 region is CASIDRWAGGYTF. The CDR3 DNA follows: TGTGCCAGCATCGATAGGTGGGCGGGCGGCTACACCTTC.

About this clonotype: A much bigger clone sits one base away, suggesting this may be a read error. The chain joins TRBV12-2 to TRBJ2-1. TRBV12-2 is termed a pseudogene. CDR3 length: 15 residues. The CDR3 sequence is CASRISGRVDNEQSF. The CDR3 nucleotides are TGTGCAAGTCGCATTAGCGGGAGAGTCGACAATGAGCAGTCCTTC.

In this sample, this clonotype turned up a few times. The genes are TRBV10-3 and TRBJ1-1, with TRBD1 as a possible D gene (6 bases). The V gene's germline CDR1 is ENHRY and CDR2 SYGVKD. V was cut by 0 bases and J by 6 bases, with 17 bases left in between. CDR3 size: 16 residues. The CDR3 sequence is CAISESRGGKGPEAFF. As DNA, the CDR3 is TGTGCCATCAGTGAGTCGAGGGGGGGAAAGGGACCTGAAGCTTTCTTT.

This clonotype was seen once. This rearrangement joins TRBV3-1 to TRBJ1-1, with 9 bases that match TRBD1. This CDR3 is built from 15 residues. Trimming removed 1 base from V and 4 bases from J; junction bases left unmatched: 4. CDR1 is LGHDT, CDR2 YNNKEL, per germline (reference sequence). This CDR3 reads CASSQAGTGPTEAFF. The CDR3 DNA reads TGTGCCAGCAGCCAAGCCGGGACAGGGCCCACTGAAGCTTTCTTT.